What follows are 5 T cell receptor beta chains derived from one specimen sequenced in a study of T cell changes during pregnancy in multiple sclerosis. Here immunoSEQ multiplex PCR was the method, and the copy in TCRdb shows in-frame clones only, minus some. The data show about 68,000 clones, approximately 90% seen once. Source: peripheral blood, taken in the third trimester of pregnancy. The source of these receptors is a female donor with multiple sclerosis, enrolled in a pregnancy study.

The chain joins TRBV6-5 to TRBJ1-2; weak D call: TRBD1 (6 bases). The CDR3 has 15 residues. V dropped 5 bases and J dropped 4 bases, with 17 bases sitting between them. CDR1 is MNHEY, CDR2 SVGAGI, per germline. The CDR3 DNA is TGTGCCAGCAGTCCCCCAGGGGACCGAATCTATGGCTACACCTTC. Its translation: CASSPPGDRIYGYTF.

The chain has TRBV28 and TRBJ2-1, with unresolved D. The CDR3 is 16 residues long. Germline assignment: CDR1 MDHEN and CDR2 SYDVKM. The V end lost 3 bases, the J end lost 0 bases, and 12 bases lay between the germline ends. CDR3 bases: TGTGCCAGCAGTTTGGCATACCGGAGCTCCTACAATGAGCAGTTCTTC. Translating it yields CASSLAYRSSYNEQFF. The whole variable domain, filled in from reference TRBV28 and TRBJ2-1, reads DVKVTQSSRYLVKRTGEKVFLECVQDMDHENMFWYRQDPGLGLRLIYFSYDVKMKEKGDIPEGYSVSREKKERFSLILESASTNQTSMYLCASSLAYRSSYNEQFFGPGTRLTVL.

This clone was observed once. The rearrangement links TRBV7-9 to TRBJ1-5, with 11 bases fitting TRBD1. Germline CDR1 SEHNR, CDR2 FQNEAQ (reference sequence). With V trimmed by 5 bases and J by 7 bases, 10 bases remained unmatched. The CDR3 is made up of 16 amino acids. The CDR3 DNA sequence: TGTGCCAGCAGCCTAGAAAGGACAGGGGGCGGGCAGCCCCAGCATTTT. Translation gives CASSLERTGGGQPQHF.

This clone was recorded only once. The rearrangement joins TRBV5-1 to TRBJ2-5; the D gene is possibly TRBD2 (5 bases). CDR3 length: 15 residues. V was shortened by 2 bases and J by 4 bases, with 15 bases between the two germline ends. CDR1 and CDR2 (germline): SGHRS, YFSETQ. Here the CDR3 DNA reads TGCGCCAGCAGCTTCGCCGTCGGGATGCGAGAGACCCAGTACTTC. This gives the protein CASSFAVGMRETQYF.

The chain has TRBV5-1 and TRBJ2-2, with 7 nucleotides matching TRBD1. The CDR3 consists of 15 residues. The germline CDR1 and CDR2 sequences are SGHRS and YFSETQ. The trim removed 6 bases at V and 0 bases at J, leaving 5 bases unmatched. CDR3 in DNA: TGCGCCAGCATTCCGGGACAGCCGAACACCGGGGAGCTGTTTTTT. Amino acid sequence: CASIPGQPNTGELFF.